Listed below are T cell receptor beta chains from one sample, sequenced in a study of T cell repertoires and HLA-DP antigens. The antigens of these receptors remain unknown. Method: immunoSEQ multiplex PCR; TCRdb's copy keeps in-frame clones and lacks some. The sample has around 100,000 clones, 80% to 95% seen once. The specimen was CD4+ T cells from PBMCs. These receptors were obtained from a woman in her late teens or twenties in good health and CMV-seronegative. Each CDR3 is given with its conserved first and last residue. A D gene is named only where the DNA matches it firmly. Rows give clone size only sometimes, using once, few, many, or a class for an expanded clone.

J gene: TRBJ1-5
V gene: TRBV2
clone size: -
D gene: -
CDR3 protein: CASIRDEGQPQHF
CDR3 DNA: TGTGCCAGCATCCGGGACGAGGGGCAGCCCCAGCATTTT

J gene: TRBJ1-5
V gene: TRBV4-2
clone size: -
D gene: TRBD1
CDR3 protein: CASSGGQGSNQPQHF
CDR3 DNA: TGTGCCAGCAGCGGGGGACAGGGGTCAAATCAGCCCCAGCATTTT

J gene: TRBJ1-2
V gene: TRBV7-3
clone size: -
D gene: -
CDR3 protein: CASAEGSLKGLMHGYTF
CDR3 DNA: TGTGCCAGCGCGGAGGGGTCTCTTAAGGGGTTGATGCATGGCTACACCTTC

J gene: TRBJ2-7
V gene: TRBV5-1
clone size: -
D gene: TRBD1
CDR3 protein: CASSPQAGGTYEQYF
CDR3 DNA: TGCGCCAGCAGCCCCCAGGCAGGGGGTACGTACGAGCAGTACTTC

J gene: TRBJ1-2
V gene: TRBV18
clone size: -
D gene: -
CDR3 protein: CASSPRERGGYGYTF
CDR3 DNA: TGTGCCAGCTCACCGAGAGAGAGGGGCGGTTATGGCTACACCTTC

J gene: TRBJ1-5
V gene: TRBV2
clone size: -
D gene: TRBD1
CDR3 protein: CASAGTGRWPQHF
CDR3 DNA: TGTGCGAGCGCCGGGACAGGCCGCTGGCCCCAGCATTTT

J gene: TRBJ2-7
V gene: TRBV6-6
clone size: -
D gene: TRBD1
CDR3 protein: CASSYSTGAYEQYF
CDR3 DNA: TGTGCCAGCAGTTACTCTACAGGGGCCTACGAGCAGTACTTC

J gene: TRBJ1-5
V gene: TRBV2
clone size: few
D gene: -
CDR3 protein: CASREPNQPQHF
CDR3 DNA: TGTGCCAGCAGGGAGCCAAATCAGCCCCAGCATTTT

J gene: TRBJ1-2
V gene: TRBV5-1
clone size: -
D gene: -
CDR3 protein: CASSAGTATAYGYTF
CDR3 DNA: TGCGCCAGCAGCGCCGGGACCGCGACCGCTTATGGCTACACCTTC

J gene: TRBJ1-2
V gene: TRBV19
clone size: -
D gene: -
CDR3 protein: CASRIRTAGVGYTF
CDR3 DNA: TGTGCCAGTAGAATTAGGACCGCGGGGGTTGGCTACACCTTC

J gene: TRBJ2-5
V gene: TRBV30
clone size: -
D gene: TRBD1
CDR3 protein: CAWSGGTVGTQYF
CDR3 DNA: TGTGCCTGGAGTGGGGGGACAGTGGGGACCCAGTACTTC

J gene: TRBJ2-2
V gene: TRBV7-2
clone size: -
D gene: -
CDR3 protein: CASSPLVGYTGELFF
CDR3 DNA: TGTGCCAGCAGCCCTCTGGTGGGCTACACCGGGGAGCTGTTTTTT

J gene: TRBJ1-3
V gene: TRBV9
clone size: -
D gene: -
CDR3 protein: CASSAPAGGELLKGNTIYF
CDR3 DNA: TGTGCCAGCAGCGCCCCGGCCGGGGGGGAGCTGTTGAAGGGAAACACCATATATTTT

J gene: TRBJ2-5
V gene: TRBV28
clone size: -
D gene: TRBD2
CDR3 protein: CASSLGRLAGGPRETQYF
CDR3 DNA: TGTGCCAGCAGTTTGGGTCGGCTAGCGGGAGGGCCCCGCGAGACCCAGTACTTC

J gene: TRBJ1-2
V gene: TRBV28
clone size: few
D gene: TRBD1
CDR3 protein: CASSSLGTGDHGYTF
CDR3 DNA: TGTGCCAGCAGTTCTCTCGGGACAGGCGATCATGGCTACACCTTC

J gene: TRBJ1-5
V gene: TRBV4-1
clone size: -
D gene: -
CDR3 protein: CASSRGGGHFNQPQHF
CDR3 DNA: TGCGCCAGCAGCCGCGGCGGGGGACACTTTAATCAGCCCCAGCATTTT

J gene: TRBJ2-1
V gene: TRBV28
clone size: -
D gene: -
CDR3 protein: CASSFEWDEQFF
CDR3 DNA: TGTGCCAGCAGTTTCGAGTGGGATGAGCAGTTCTTC

J gene: TRBJ1-2
V gene: TRBV4-1
clone size: -
D gene: -
CDR3 protein: CASSPIGGYGYTF
CDR3 DNA: TGCGCCAGCAGCCCGATCGGCGGCTATGGCTACACCTTC

J gene: TRBJ2-5
V gene: TRBV5-4
clone size: -
D gene: -
CDR3 protein: CASSLPGEETQYF
CDR3 DNA: TGTGCCAGCAGCTTGCCGGGGGAGGAGACCCAGTACTTC

J gene: TRBJ2-3
V gene: TRBV7-3
clone size: -
D gene: -
CDR3 protein: CASSLGVAADTQYF
CDR3 DNA: TGTGCCAGCAGCTTAGGGGTAGCAGCAGATACGCAGTATTTT

J gene: TRBJ2-3
V gene: TRBV2
clone size: -
D gene: -
CDR3 protein: CASRGGQGVGTQYF
CDR3 DNA: TGTGCCAGCCGAGGGGGACAAGGGGTCGGTACGCAGTATTTT

J gene: TRBJ1-2
V gene: TRBV18
clone size: -
D gene: TRBD1
CDR3 protein: CASAQGAQGGYTF
CDR3 DNA: TGTGCCAGCGCCCAGGGGGCGCAGGGTGGCTACACCTTC

J gene: TRBJ1-5
V gene: TRBV28
clone size: -
D gene: -
CDR3 protein: CASSLTRGNQPQHF
CDR3 DNA: TGTGCCAGCAGTTTAACCAGGGGAAATCAGCCCCAGCATTTT

J gene: TRBJ2-1
V gene: TRBV5-1
clone size: -
D gene: -
CDR3 protein: CASSKNNEQFF
CDR3 DNA: TGCGCCAGCAGCAAAAACAATGAGCAGTTCTTC

J gene: TRBJ2-3
V gene: TRBV6-5
clone size: -
D gene: -
CDR3 protein: CASNSGRGTDTQYF
CDR3 DNA: TGTGCCAGCAACAGCGGGCGGGGCACAGATACGCAGTATTTT

J gene: TRBJ2-1
V gene: TRBV7-3
clone size: once
D gene: -
CDR3 protein: CASSYQGNDNEQFF
CDR3 DNA: TGTGCCAGCAGCTACCAGGGGAATGACAATGAGCAGTTCTTC

J gene: TRBJ1-3
V gene: TRBV5-6
clone size: -
D gene: -
CDR3 protein: CASSQPGLTSSGNTIYF
CDR3 DNA: TGTGCCAGCAGCCAACCGGGATTAACTAGCTCTGGAAACACCATATATTTT

J gene: TRBJ2-5
V gene: TRBV7-9
clone size: -
D gene: -
CDR3 protein: CASSLVRVRIQETQYF
CDR3 DNA: TGTGCCAGCAGCTTAGTGCGGGTTAGAATCCAAGAGACCCAGTACTTC

J gene: TRBJ2-3
V gene: TRBV5-1
clone size: once
D gene: TRBD1
CDR3 protein: CASSSRTGITSTDTQYF
CDR3 DNA: TGCGCCAGCAGCTCCCGGACAGGGATTACTAGCACAGATACGCAGTATTTT

J gene: TRBJ1-4
V gene: TRBV2
clone size: -
D gene: TRBD1
CDR3 protein: CASRLRDRVEKLFF
CDR3 DNA: TGTGCCAGCAGGTTACGGGACAGGGTTGAAAAACTGTTTTTT

J gene: TRBJ2-1
V gene: TRBV5-1
clone size: -
D gene: -
CDR3 protein: CASSLGEAVRNEQFF
CDR3 DNA: TGCGCCAGCAGCTTGGGGGAGGCGGTTAGGAATGAGCAGTTCTTC

J gene: TRBJ1-2
V gene: TRBV28
clone size: -
D gene: -
CDR3 protein: CASSSYGGDYGYTF
CDR3 DNA: TGTGCCAGCAGTTCTTACGGGGGAGACTATGGCTACACCTTC

J gene: TRBJ2-5
V gene: TRBV7-2
clone size: -
D gene: TRBD2
CDR3 protein: CASSPGTSGVAQYF
CDR3 DNA: TGTGCCAGCAGCCCCGGGACTAGCGGGGTCGCCCAGTACTTC

J gene: TRBJ1-4
V gene: TRBV27
clone size: -
D gene: -
CDR3 protein: CASSFSGLNEKLFF
CDR3 DNA: TGTGCCAGCAGTTTCTCAGGGCTAAATGAAAAACTGTTTTTT